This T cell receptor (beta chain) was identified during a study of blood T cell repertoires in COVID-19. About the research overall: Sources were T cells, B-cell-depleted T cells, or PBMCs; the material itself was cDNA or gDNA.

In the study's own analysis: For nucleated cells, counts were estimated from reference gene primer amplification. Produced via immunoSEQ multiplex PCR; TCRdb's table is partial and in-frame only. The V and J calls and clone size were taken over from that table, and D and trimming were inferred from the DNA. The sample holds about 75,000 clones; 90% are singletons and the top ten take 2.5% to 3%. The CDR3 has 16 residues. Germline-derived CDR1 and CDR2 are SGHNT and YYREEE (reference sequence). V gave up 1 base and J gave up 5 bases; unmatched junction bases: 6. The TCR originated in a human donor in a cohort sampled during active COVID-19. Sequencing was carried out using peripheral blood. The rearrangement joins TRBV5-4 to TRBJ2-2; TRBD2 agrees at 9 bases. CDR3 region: CASSLIGGRGTGELFF. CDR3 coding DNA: TGTGCCAGCAGCTTGATCGGCGGGAGGGGTACCGGGGAGCTGTTTTTT. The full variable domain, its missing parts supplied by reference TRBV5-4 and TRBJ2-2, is ETGVTQSPTHLIKTRGQQVTLRCSSQSGHNTVSWYQQALGQGPQFIFQYYREEENGRGNFPPRFSGLQFPNYSSELNVNALELDDSALYLCASSLIGGRGTGELFFGEGSRLTVL.